One and the same sample provided the 14 T cell receptor beta chains below, sequenced in a study of human T cells and chemical hapten exposure. The time point denotes: patch test 1, 2 weeks after DPC sensitization. This sample's treatment: therapeutic diphenylcyclopropenone sensitization with weekly scalp DPC. Via MiXCR, TCRdb re-called the RACE reads, giving one row per CDR3 protein. There are tens of thousands of distinct CDR3 sequences in the sample; roughly 10% occur only once, and around 4.5% lies in the top ten. The sample consisted of whole blood, taken in connection with sensitization to the hapten diphenylcyclopropenone (DPC). These receptors were collected from a woman between 45 and 65 years old with alopecia areata. Some clones in this sample may be carry-over from other donors' samples.

This clonotype was counted many times. The chain combines TRBV7-2 with TRBJ1-2; D gene unclear. The CDR3 has 15 residues. Trimming stripped 1 base from V and 1 base from J, with 10 bases between. Germline CDR1 SGHTA, CDR2 FQGNSA. This chain's CDR3 is CASSLEGVSNYGYTF. Here the CDR3 DNA reads TGTGCCAGCAGCTTAGAGGGCGTCAGTAACTATGGCTACACCTTC.

This clonotype was observed a handful of times. The V and J genes are TRBV5-1 and TRBJ1-1; D is unclear. Trimming removed 1 base at V and 0 bases at J, with 7 bases between. The CDR3 has 14 amino acids. Germline V CDR1 and CDR2: SGHRS, YFSETQ. CDR3 sequence (DNA): TGCGCCAGCAGCTTGTGGAGCATGAACACTGAAGCTTTCTTT. Residues: CASSLWSMNTEAFF. Full variable domain (remainder filled in from reference TRBV5-1 and TRBJ1-1): KAGVTQTPRYLIKTRGQQVTLSCSPISGHRSVSWYQQTPGQGLQFLFEYFSETQRNKGNFPGRFSGRQFSNSRSEMNVSTLELGDSALYLCASSLWSMNTEAFFGQGTRLTVV.

The table lists this clonotype with a few counts. The chain carries TRBV2 and TRBJ2-1, with D unclear. The CDR3 length is 11 residues. The ends were cut back, 6 bases at V and 5 bases at J, with 5 bases in the middle. CDR1 SNHLY and CDR2 FYNNEI come from the germline V gene. This CDR3 reads CASRSDNEQFF. The CDR3 DNA is TGTGCCAGCAGATCGGACAATGAGCAGTTCTTC. Supplemented by reference TRBV2 and TRBJ2-1, the full variable domain reads EPEVTQTPSHQVTQMGQEVILRCVPISNHLYFYWYRQILGQKVEFLVSFYNNEISEKSEIFDDQFSVERPDGSNFTLKIRSTKLEDSAMYFCASRSDNEQFFGPGTRLTVL.

The V gene is TRBV20-1, the J gene TRBJ2-2, with 7 bases fitting TRBD1. The CDR3 length is 16 residues. The germline gives CDR1 DFQATT, CDR2 SNEGSKA (reference sequence). With V trimmed by 2 bases and J by 4 bases, 10 bases remained unmatched. The CDR3 nucleotides are TGCAGTGCTAGACCTATCGGGACAGCTACCACCGGGGAGCTGTTTTTT. Its protein product is CSARPIGTATTGELFF.

This clonotype showed up just a few times. The V call is TRBV7-2, the J call TRBJ1-1; 8 nucleotides match TRBD1. CDR1 and CDR2 from the germline V gene are SGHTA and FQGNSA. The V segment lost 5 bases and the J segment 5 bases; nucleotides outside the gene matches: 13. The CDR3 has 16 residues. In DNA form, the CDR3 reads TGTGCCAGCAGCCCTCGGACAGGGAGGGAGAGTACTGAAGCTTTCTTT. Its translation is CASSPRTGRESTEAFF.

The chain recombines TRBV20-1 with TRBJ2-7; 8 bases align to TRBD2. V gave up 1 base and J gave up 3 bases; unmatched junction bases: 2. The CDR3 loop spans 13 amino acids. The germline V gene encodes CDR1 DFQATT and CDR2 SNEGSKA (reference sequence). CDR3: CSARAGGGYEQYF. CDR3 coding DNA: TGCAGTGCTAGAGCGGGAGGGGGCTACGAGCAGTACTTC.

The chain joins TRBV20-1 to TRBJ2-7, with 10 bases matching TRBD1. The CDR3 length is 13 residues. After removal of 1 base from V and 3 bases from J, the junction contained 0 bases not matched to a gene. Germline V lookup: CDR1 DFQATT, CDR2 SNEGSKA (reference sequence). CDR3 amino acids: CSARGTGGYEQYF. In DNA form, the CDR3 reads TGCAGTGCTAGAGGGACAGGGGGCTACGAGCAGTACTTC.

This clonotype was counted a few times. The chain has TRBV14 and TRBJ2-7; 8 positions match TRBD2. Germline V gives CDR1 SGHDN, CDR2 FVKESK. The ends lost 1 base at V and 2 bases at J; junction bases unmatched: 7. The CDR3 sequence is 16 residues long. The CDR3 reads CASSQGGTRGTYEQYF. In nucleotides, the CDR3 is TGTGCCAGCAGCCAAGGCGGGACTAGAGGAACCTACGAGCAGTACTTC.

In its sample, this clonotype was seen many times. The chain links TRBV14 to TRBJ2-2; D perhaps matches TRBD1 (5 bases). V was clipped by 3 bases and J by 4 bases, with 18 bases between them. The germline V gene has CDR1 SGHDN and CDR2 FVKESK. This CDR3 is built from 17 residues. The CDR3 protein is CASSQRNLAGITGELFF. Written as DNA, the CDR3 is TGTGCCAGCAGCCAGAGGAATCTGGCAGGGATCACCGGGGAGCTGTTTTTT. Combining the CDR3 with reference TRBV14 and TRBJ2-2 gives the whole variable domain EAGVTQFPSHSVIEKGQTVTLRCDPISGHDNLYWYRRVMGKEIKFLLHFVKESKQDESGMPNNRFLAERTGGTYSTLKVQPAELEDSGVYFCASSQRNLAGITGELFFGEGSRLTVL.

This clonotype has a count of ten or more. This chain links TRBV7-2 with TRBJ1-1; D possibly corresponds to TRBD1 (6 bases). The V gene lost 4 bases and the J gene lost 5 bases, with 17 bases spanning the gap. The CDR3 totals 15 residues. The germline V gene has CDR1 SGHTA and CDR2 FQGNSA. CDR3 amino acids: CASSSGGGVGTEAFF. CDR3 bases: TGTGCCAGCAGCTCCGGAGGGGGTGTGGGGACTGAAGCTTTCTTT.

This clonotype appeared a few times. The genes are TRBV6-5 and TRBJ2-5; 8 bases are shared with TRBD1. Losses at the gene ends were 5 bases for V and 4 bases for J; bases not matched to a gene: 6. The length of the CDR3 is 14 residues. Germline-derived CDR1 and CDR2 are MNHEY and SVGAGI. CDR3 residues: CASSTGGFRETQYF. The CDR3 DNA reads TGTGCCAGCAGTACAGGGGGATTTCGAGAGACCCAGTACTTC.

This clonotype was seen at least ten times. This rearrangement joins TRBV7-8 to TRBJ1-5, with D uncertain. Germline V gives CDR1 SGHVS, CDR2 FQNEAQ. V gave up 1 base and J gave up 0 bases, with 10 bases separating them. The CDR3 consists of 16 residues. The CDR3 is CASSLELADSNQPQHF. For the CDR3, the DNA is TGTGCCAGCAGCTTAGAGTTGGCAGATAGCAATCAGCCCCAGCATTTT.

The table lists this clonotype with a few counts. V gene TRBV30 combines with J gene TRBJ1-1; no reliable D call. V dropped 3 bases and J dropped 3 bases, with 11 bases sitting between them. The CDR3 loop spans 13 amino acids. The germline V gene has CDR1 GTSNPN and CDR2 SVGIG (reference sequence). DNA of the CDR3: TGTGCCTGGAGACCCGGACGACACACTGAAGCTTTCTTT. Translated, it gives CAWRPGRHTEAFF. The full variable domain, with the rest looked up from reference TRBV30 and TRBJ1-1, is SQTIHQWPATLVQPVGSPLSLECTVEGTSNPNLYWYRQAAGRGLQLLFYSVGIGQISSEVPQNLSASRPQDRQFILSSKKLLLSDSGFYLCAWRPGRHTEAFFGQGTRLTVV.

This clonotype was counted many times. V is TRBV7-6 and J is TRBJ2-5; D not resolved. The V end lost 0 bases, the J end lost 1 base, and 3 bases lay between the germline ends. The V gene's germline CDR1 is SGHVS and CDR2 FNYEAQ. This CDR3 has 13 residues. This CDR3 is CASSLAIQETQYF. In DNA form, the CDR3 reads TGTGCCAGCAGCTTAGCGATCCAAGAGACCCAGTACTTC.